A selection of T cell receptor beta chains follows, all from one sample in a study of blood T cell repertoires in COVID-19. Data came from immunoSEQ multiplex PCR; TCRdb stores just in-frame clones and leaves some out. The sample has 200,000 or so clones, 70% to 90% seen once. The specimen was peripheral blood. The receptors originated from a man aged 60 to 69 with acute or convalescent COVID-19. Both conserved end residues are part of each CDR3. D genes are given only for firm matches. Not all rows give a size; the values are once, few, many and, for expanded clones, a class.

v_gene,abundance,j_gene,d_gene,CDR3aa
TRBV7-8,-,TRBJ2-1,TRBD1,CASSLIGQGFSGNEQFF
TRBV7-2,-,TRBJ1-6,-,CASSVQSGVNSPLHF
TRBV6-5,-,TRBJ2-7,TRBD2,CASRRGASGEYEQYF
TRBV5-1,-,TRBJ2-3,TRBD1,CASSPGTGADTQYF
TRBV18,-,TRBJ2-5,TRBD1,CATGCPGGVWRRVRETQYF
TRBV7-2,-,TRBJ2-4,TRBD2,CASSSPGLAGAVDIQYF
TRBV2,few,TRBJ2-5,TRBD1,CASSVTGGQETQYF
TRBV5-6,-,TRBJ1-3,TRBD1,CASSMGGQISSGNTIYF
TRBV19,-,TRBJ1-2,-,CASTRWSNYGYTF
TRBV5-1,-,TRBJ1-1,TRBD1,CASSDITGGNTEAFF
TRBV18,-,TRBJ2-1,TRBD1,CASSFGTGGNEQFF
TRBV7-2,-,TRBJ2-2,TRBD1,CASRLDRGRTGELFF
TRBV13,-,TRBJ1-2,-,CASSQGMGNYGYTF
TRBV27,once,TRBJ2-3,-,CASSFTGAGRGTQYF
TRBV5-1,-,TRBJ2-5,TRBD2,CASSTNRDYTYQETQYF
TRBV6-5,once,TRBJ1-1,TRBD1,CASRTGTGGTEAFF
TRBV9,-,TRBJ2-7,TRBD2,CASSVDLAGDYEQYF
TRBV10-2,once,TRBJ2-7,TRBD2,CASREREKDEQYF
TRBV10-3,-,TRBJ1-2,TRBD1,CAIRVQGSAYGYTF
TRBV27,-,TRBJ2-3,-,CASSSDWGGTDTQYF
TRBV6-5,-,TRBJ2-5,-,CASSPFRGGETQYF
TRBV3-1/TRBV3-2,-,TRBJ2-7,-,CASSSLFYEQYF
TRBV28,-,TRBJ1-2,TRBD1,CASSRTGMEGYTF
TRBV28,-,TRBJ1-5,-,CASSFVGGSNQPQHF
TRBV29-1,once,TRBJ2-3,-,CSVRLGTDTQYF
TRBV5-8,once,TRBJ1-1,TRBD1,CASSRQGVGTEAFF
TRBV10-3,-,TRBJ1-1,-,CAIMESQTNTEAFF